Below are 27 T cell receptor beta chains sequenced from a single sample in a study of blood T cell repertoires in COVID-19. Method: immunoSEQ multiplex PCR; TCRdb's copy keeps in-frame clones and lacks some. Of about 200,000 clones in the sample, around 87% were seen once. The sequencing input was peripheral blood. The receptors were gathered from a man in his 60s who had recovered from COVID-19.

V usage is TRBV28 and J usage is TRBJ1-4, with 8 bases fitting TRBD1. V shed 6 bases, J shed 12 bases, and the junction held 3 bases outside the gene matches. Germline V gene sequence: CDR1 MDHEN, CDR2 SYDVKM. This CDR3 is 11 amino acids long. The CDR3 spells CASRLTGELFF. In DNA, the CDR3 is TGTGCCAGCAGGTTGACAGGGGAACTGTTTTTT.

The chain joins TRBV30 to TRBJ1-3; D gene unclear. The germline gives CDR1 GTSNPN, CDR2 SVGIG (reference sequence). There are 15 residues in the CDR3. Trimming removed 4 bases from V and 1 base from J, with 14 bases in between. The CDR3 protein is CAWTYPPGSGNTIYF. Here the CDR3 DNA reads TGTGCCTGGACCTACCCCCCGGGATCTGGAAACACCATATATTTT.

The chain couples TRBV5-4 to TRBJ2-1; tentative D call: TRBD2 (6 bases). Germline-derived CDR1 and CDR2 are SGHNT and YYREEE (reference sequence). This CDR3 has 16 amino acids. V lost 3 bases and J lost 5, with 18 bases in between. For the CDR3, the DNA is TGTGCCAGCAGCTCGCTTGGAGGGAGGACCGACAATGAGCAGTTCTTC. Protein: CASSSLGGRTDNEQFF.

V usage is TRBV30 and J usage is TRBJ2-7; 7 nucleotides line up with TRBD1. Trimming took 0 bases from V and 4 from J; bases not matched to a gene: 6. Germline V gene lookup returns CDR1 GTSNPN and CDR2 SVGIG (reference sequence). This CDR3 contains 14 residues. In nucleotides, the CDR3 is TGTGCCTGGAGTGTAGGGGGCTTGCGGTACGAGCAGTACTTC. Amino acids: CAWSVGGLRYEQYF.

This chain joins TRBV11-2 and TRBJ2-4, with D maybe TRBD2 (6 bases). The CDR3 is 14 amino acids. Trimming removed 2 bases from V and 4 bases from J, with 9 bases in between. Germline assignment: CDR1 SGHAT and CDR2 FQNNGV. DNA for the CDR3: TGTGCCAGCAGCTTATCGGCGGGGAAAAACATTCAGTACTTC. It is translated as CASSLSAGKNIQYF.

This clone was observed a single time. This chain joins TRBV7-2 and TRBJ2-3; a possible D gene is TRBD2 (5 bases). CDR1 and CDR2 from the germline V gene are SGHTA and FQGNSA. V gave up 4 bases and J gave up 6 bases, with 11 bases separating them. The CDR3 is 13 residues long. CDR3 loop: CASSSGGGDTQYF. CDR3 DNA sequence: TGTGCCAGCAGCTCAGGAGGCGGGGATACGCAGTATTTT.

The chain uses TRBV6-2 or TRBV6-3 and TRBJ2-3; 8 positions match TRBD2. The trim removed 0 bases at V and 0 bases at J, leaving 5 bases unmatched. This CDR3 is 17 amino acids long. Per the germline V gene, CDR1 is MNHEY and CDR2 is SVGEGT. The CDR3 DNA follows: TGTGCCAGCAGTTACTCGACAAGCGGGGGAAGCACAGATACGCAGTATTTT. As protein: CASSYSTSGGSTDTQYF.

This sequence joins TRBV6-5 and TRBJ1-4; 10 bases map to TRBD1. Germline V gene data show CDR1 as MNHEY and CDR2 as SVGAGI. V lost 4 bases to trimming and J lost 8 bases; unmatched junction nucleotides: 7. There are 15 residues in the CDR3. The CDR3 DNA sequence: TGTGCCAGCAGTTCCTGGGGACAGGGGACGGAAAAACTGTTTTTT. Its translation is CASSSWGQGTEKLFF.

The chain has TRBV5-1 and TRBJ2-6, with TRBD2 matching 8 bases. Germline assignment: CDR1 SGHRS and CDR2 YFSETQ. Trimming at V came to 10 bases and at J to 2 bases, leaving 5 bases not matched to a gene. The CDR3 covers 14 residues. The CDR3 loop is CARRGGAGANVLTF. The CDR3 nucleotides read TGCGCCCGCCGGGGGGGGGCTGGGGCCAACGTCCTGACTTTC.

On this clone: Other DNA sequences from this sample encode an identical CDR3 as well. The CDR3 DNA reads as TGTGCCAGCAGTCTAGACAGGGGGGAGACCCAGTACTTC. Encoded protein: CASSLDRGETQYF. This chain joins TRBV11-3 and TRBJ2-5; 9 nucleotides agree with TRBD1. Germline V gene data show CDR1 as SGHNT and CDR2 as YENEEA. V was clipped by 6 bases and J by 5 bases; unmatched bases: 4. CDR3 length: 13 amino acids.

This clone was observed a handful of times. The chain carries TRBV6-5 and TRBJ2-1; 7 positions match TRBD1. The CDR3 sequence is 14 residues long. Germline trimming cut 10 bases from V and 4 bases from J; bases unmatched to any gene: 10. Per the germline V gene, CDR1 is MNHEY and CDR2 is SVGAGI. CDR3 protein: CAILGDSPYNEQFF. CDR3 in DNA: TGTGCCATTCTGGGGGACAGCCCTTACAATGAGCAGTTCTTC.

This chain uses TRBV5-6 with TRBJ2-1; TRBD1 agrees at 8 bases. This CDR3 is 15 amino acids long. Trimming removed 4 bases from V and 3 bases from J; junction bases left unmatched: 6. Germline lookup yields CDR1 SGHDT and CDR2 YYEEEE. CDR3 sequence: CASSPRDRLYNEQFF. As DNA, the CDR3 is TGTGCCAGCAGCCCAAGGGACAGGCTCTACAATGAGCAGTTCTTC.

J is TRBJ2-5 and V is TRBV10-3; D perhaps matches TRBD2 (5 bases). Trimming removed 6 bases from V and 11 bases from J, with 13 bases in between. Germline V gives CDR1 ENHRY, CDR2 SYGVKD. The CDR3 is 11 residues long. The CDR3 sequence: CAIRAGGGQYF. DNA of the CDR3: TGTGCCATCAGGGCCGGAGGCGGGCAGTACTTC.

The chain links TRBV30 to TRBJ1-6; no clear D. V lost 4 bases and J 9 bases, leaving 16 bases between the germline ends. In germline, CDR1 is GTSNPN, CDR2 SVGIG (reference sequence). The CDR3 totals 14 residues. CDR3 in amino acids: CAWTPLSVSSPLHF. In nucleotides, the CDR3 is TGTGCCTGGACGCCCCTCAGCGTGAGTTCACCCCTCCACTTT.

The V call is TRBV5-1, the J call TRBJ1-2; no clear D gene. Trimming shortened V by 0 bases and J by 6 bases, and 9 bases separated the two germline ends. This CDR3 region has 13 residues. CDR1 and CDR2 (germline): SGHRS, YFSETQ. DNA for the CDR3: TGCGCCAGCAGCTTGGGACTCCGCAATGGCTACACCTTC. Its translation: CASSLGLRNGYTF.

The chain carries TRBV4-1 and TRBJ1-1; the D gene is possibly TRBD1 (6 bases). CDR1 and CDR2 from the germline V gene are MGHRA and YSYEKL. The CDR3 contains 17 residues. Trimming removed 3 bases at V and 1 base at J, with 18 bases between. CDR3 coding DNA: TGCGCCAGCAGCCAGTTGTTCTTCAGGGGCAAGAACACTGAAGCTTTCTTT. Its protein is CASSQLFFRGKNTEAFF.

This chain joins TRBV6-5 and TRBJ2-3; a possible D gene is TRBD2 (5 bases). Deletions cut 4 bases from V and 1 base from J, with 15 bases between. This CDR3 comprises 16 residues. Per germline, CDR1 MNHEY and CDR2 SVGAGI. The CDR3: CASSFTFEGRTDTQYF. In DNA, the CDR3 is TGTGCCAGCAGTTTCACCTTCGAGGGTCGCACAGATACGCAGTATTTT.

The chain couples TRBV6-6 to TRBJ1-2; D ambiguous. Trimming removed 7 bases at V and 5 bases at J, with 14 bases between. The germline gives CDR1 MNHNY, CDR2 SVGAGI (reference sequence). The CDR3 contains 13 residues. CDR3 DNA sequence: TGTGCCAGCACCGGGGATTTCCAATATGGCTACACCTTC. This sequence encodes CASTGDFQYGYTF.

This rearrangement joins TRBV4-3 to TRBJ1-4; tentatively, D is TRBD1 (5 bases). From germline, CDR1 is LGHNA and CDR2 YSLEER. V was trimmed by 0 bases and J by 0 bases, leaving 23 bases between them. CDR3 length: 21 residues. CDR3 region: CASSQDIVERGLSATNEKLFF. The CDR3 coding sequence is TGCGCCAGCAGCCAAGATATCGTTGAACGGGGACTGAGCGCAACTAATGAAAAACTGTTTTTT.

This sequence joins TRBV5-1 and TRBJ2-2; 8 nucleotides align to TRBD2. Germline values: CDR1 SGHRS, CDR2 YFSETQ. The CDR3 has 18 residues. The ends lost 7 bases at V and 6 bases at J; junction bases unmatched: 20. The CDR3 DNA is TGCGCCAGCGAGAGGGGGACCGGAGCGGGGGTCCTAGCCGGGGAGCTGTTTTTT. Protein: CASERGTGAGVLAGELFF.

V gene TRBV7-2 combines with J gene TRBJ1-5; 10 bases align to TRBD1. The CDR3 length is 15 residues. The ends lost 5 bases at V and 4 bases at J; junction bases unmatched: 5. Germline lookup yields CDR1 SGHTA and CDR2 FQGNSA. CDR3 sequence reads: CASSTDRGQNQPQHF. The CDR3 DNA sequence: TGTGCCAGCAGCACCGACAGGGGGCAAAATCAGCCCCAGCATTTT.

V is TRBV6-5 and J is TRBJ1-2; D possibly corresponds to TRBD1 (5 bases). The CDR3 consists of 15 residues. V was pared by 8 bases and J by 3 bases, with 19 bases between. The germline V gene has CDR1 MNHEY and CDR2 SVGAGI. The CDR3 here is CASATGGRGYYGYTF. The CDR3 nucleotides are TGTGCCAGCGCCACGGGGGGGAGGGGCTACTATGGCTACACCTTC.

The chain combines TRBV5-4 with TRBJ2-7, with TRBD1 matching 7 bases. This CDR3 spans 14 amino acids. V shed 5 bases, J shed 0 bases, and the junction held 5 bases outside the gene matches. From germline, CDR1 is SGHNT and CDR2 YYREEE (reference sequence). The CDR3: CASRRRDSSYEQYF. In nucleotides, the CDR3 is TGTGCCAGCAGAAGAAGGGACAGCTCCTACGAGCAGTACTTC.

This clone was seen more than once but under ten times. The chain recombines TRBV28 with TRBJ1-2; no clear D. Trimming left V 7 bases short and J 8 bases short, with 17 bases between. The CDR3 is 13 amino acids. CDR1 is MDHEN, CDR2 SYDVKM, per germline. This CDR3 reads CASTPTRSAGYTF. The DNA of the CDR3 is TGTGCCAGCACCCCGACACGCTCCGCCGGCTACACCTTC.

CDR3 DNA: TGCAGCGTGACTTCGACTAGCGGGACGGTCAATGAGCAGTTCTTC. Protein product: CSVTSTSGTVNEQFF. V and J are TRBV29-1 and TRBJ2-1; 11 bases map to TRBD2. CDR1 is SQVTM, CDR2 ANQGSEA, per germline. V was pared by 6 bases and J by 6 bases, with 10 bases of the junction left unmatched. This CDR3 region has 15 residues.

The rearrangement links TRBV6-1 to TRBJ2-7; no definite D call. V lost 0 bases and J 2 bases, leaving 11 bases between the germline ends. Germline CDR1 is MNHNS and CDR2 is SASEGT. The CDR3 consists of 15 residues. DNA of the CDR3: TGTGCCAGCAGTGAAGCGTCAGGCCCTCCCTACGAGCAGTACTTC. This gives the protein CASSEASGPPYEQYF.

The chain couples TRBV6-5 to TRBJ1-2; TRBD1 agrees at 9 bases. Germline lookup yields CDR1 MNHEY and CDR2 SVGAGI. V shed 3 bases, J shed 4 bases, and the junction held 3 bases outside the gene matches. The CDR3 totals 14 residues. Here the CDR3 DNA reads TGTGCCAGCAGTTATACGACAGGGGGCTATGGCTACACCTTC. Residues: CASSYTTGGYGYTF.